The TCR beta chain under discussion was sequenced for a study of T cell changes during pregnancy in multiple sclerosis. Sequenced by immunoSEQ multiplex PCR; TCRdb stores in-frame clones only, minus some. The sample comprises around 43,000 clones, 90% to 95% of which are singletons, and 3% to 4% rests with the top ten. This clone was seen just once. CDR1 and CDR2 from the germline V gene are SQVTM and ANQGSEA. The CDR3 sequence is 12 residues long. Trimming left V 6 bases short and J 6 bases short, with 15 bases between. The rearrangement joins TRBV29-1 to TRBJ2-7, with a possible D match to TRBD1 (6 bases). This material consisted of CD8+ T cells from peripheral blood mononuclear cells, taken after pregnancy. The sequence came from a female donor with multiple sclerosis, enrolled in a pregnancy study. The CDR3 loop is CSVGDNGAEQYF. Written as DNA, the CDR3 is TGCAGCGTGGGGGACAACGGGGCCGAGCAGTACTTC.